These 20 T cell receptor beta chains were sequenced from one sample in a study of CD8 T cells in ankylosing spondylitis. TCRdb redid the calling of the 5' RACE reads with MiXCR, one entry per CDR3 protein. In the table there are about 340,000 distinct CDR3 sequences, roughly 14% of which are singletons. The sequenced sample consisted of blood, either unsorted or a sorted T cell fraction (not recorded which). The source is a male donor with ankylosing spondylitis or in good health (not recorded which).

The rearrangement links TRBV20-1 to TRBJ2-3; no clear D gene. Trimming stripped 4 bases from V and 2 bases from J, with 10 bases between. The germline V gene encodes CDR1 DFQATT and CDR2 SNEGSKA (reference sequence). The CDR3 is 13 residues long. CDR3 nucleotide sequence: TGCAGTGCTAACACAGTGGACACAGATACGCAGTATTTT. It encodes CSANTVDTDTQYF.

This clonotype was seen a few times. The chain is built from TRBV24-1 and TRBJ2-5; the match to TRBD2 covers 9 bases. The germline V gene encodes CDR1 KGHDR and CDR2 SFDVKD. This CDR3 region has 15 residues. V shed 5 bases and J 1 base; nucleotides not matched to a gene: 4. CDR3 DNA: TGTGCCACCAGTGTAGGTAGCGGGGGCCAAGAGACCCAGTACTTC. Amino acid sequence: CATSVGSGGQETQYF.

The genes are TRBV4-1 and TRBJ2-1; TRBD1 matches 9 bases. This CDR3 is built from 16 residues. Germline V gene data show CDR1 as MGHRA and CDR2 as YSYEKL. V was pared by 2 bases and J by 6 bases, with 8 bases of the junction left unmatched. The CDR3 reads CASSQFTGTGFNEQFF. CDR3 nucleotide sequence: TGCGCCAGCAGCCAATTCACCGGGACAGGGTTCAATGAGCAGTTCTTC.

This sequence joins TRBV27 and TRBJ2-5, with 8 bases aligning to TRBD1. J gave up 7 bases and V 2 bases, and 6 bases lay outside the gene matches. This CDR3 spans 14 amino acids. Germline V gene sequence: CDR1 MNHEY, CDR2 SMNVEV (reference sequence). The CDR3 region is CASSLDRGRGTQYF. CDR3 DNA sequence: TGTGCCAGCAGTTTAGACAGGGGCCGGGGGACCCAGTACTTC.

J is TRBJ1-2 and V is TRBV19, with no clear D. V was clipped by 3 bases and J by 8 bases, with 16 bases between them. CDR3 size: 14 residues. Germline CDR1 is LNHDA and CDR2 is SQIVND (reference sequence). CDR3 region: CASSMVEGRGGYTF. The CDR3 coding sequence is TGTGCCAGTAGTATGGTGGAAGGGCGCGGAGGCTACACCTTC.

The chain recombines TRBV20-1 with TRBJ2-1; the D gene could be TRBD1 or TRBD2 (5 bases each). Germline loops: CDR1 DFQATT, CDR2 SNEGSKA (reference sequence). Trimming took off 3 bases at V and 0 bases at J, with 12 bases between the two ends. The CDR3 length is 15 residues. CDR3 DNA: TGCAGTGCTAGTGCCGGGACCCACTCCTACAATGAGCAGTTCTTC. Amino acid sequence: CSASAGTHSYNEQFF.

The genes are TRBV5-1 and TRBJ1-1; the D is unclear. The V gene's germline CDR1 is SGHRS and CDR2 YFSETQ. The CDR3 is 13 residues long. V was cut by 4 bases and J by 5 bases, with 12 bases left in between. DNA for the CDR3: TGCGCCAGCAGCACCCGTGGCAGGACTGAAGCTTTCTTT. It specifies CASSTRGRTEAFF.

This clonotype was seen repeatedly, ten times or more. The V and J genes are TRBV12-3 or TRBV12-4 and TRBJ1-4; TRBD1 matches at 12 bases. CDR3 length equals 14 residues. V shed 6 bases, J shed 7 bases, and the junction held 3 bases outside the gene matches. CDR3 DNA: TGTGCCAGCAGGGGACAGGGGGCTAGTGAAAAACTGTTTTTT. Protein product: CASRGQGASEKLFF.

This clonotype was seen a few times. One end of the junction does not line up with germline, which may come from a read error. The chain uses TRBV12-3 or TRBV12-4 and TRBJ2-3, with a tentative D call TRBD1 (6 bases). The CDR3 totals 14 residues. The CDR3 protein is CASSLVEPTGTQYF. The CDR3 DNA is TGTGCCAGCAGTTTAGTGGAGCCGACAGGTACGCAGTATTTT.

This chain links TRBV4-2 with TRBJ2-1; TRBD2 matches at 10 bases. J gave up 3 bases and V 1 base, and 3 bases lay outside the gene matches. The CDR3 has 16 amino acids. Germline CDR1 and CDR2: LGHNA and YNFKEQ. CDR3 sequence (DNA): TGTGCCAGCAGCCAAGGGGGGACTAGCGTCTACAATGAGCAGTTCTTC. As protein: CASSQGGTSVYNEQFF.

This clonotype was found many times. The chain links TRBV5-5 to TRBJ1-2; 7 bases line up with TRBD1. Trimming cost V 0 bases and J 5 bases; bases outside gene matches: 7. Per germline, CDR1 SGHKS and CDR2 YYEKEE (reference sequence). The CDR3 runs to 15 residues. Written as DNA, the CDR3 is TGTGCCAGCAGCTTGGACGGACAGGACTTTTATGGCTACACCTTC. It translates to CASSLDGQDFYGYTF. Using reference TRBV5-5 and TRBJ1-2 for the parts outside the CDR3, the full variable domain is DAGVTQSPTHLIKTRGQQVTLRCSPISGHKSVSWYQQVLGQGPQFIFQYYEKEERGRGNFPDRFSARQFPNYSSELNVNALLLGDSALYLCASSLDGQDFYGYTFGSGTRLTVV.

V usage is TRBV11-3 and J usage is TRBJ2-1; D ambiguous. V was cut by 1 base and J by 9 bases, with 10 bases left in between. CDR3 length: 13 amino acids. The germline CDR1 and CDR2 sequences are SGHNT and YENEEA. CDR3 nucleotides: TGTGCCAGCAGCTTAGTTCCGCCGCTTGAGCAGTTCTTC. This gives the protein CASSLVPPLEQFF. Combining the CDR3 with reference TRBV11-3 and TRBJ2-1 gives the whole variable domain EAGVVQSPRYKIIEKKQPVAFWCNPISGHNTLYWYLQNLGQGPELLIRYENEEAVDDSQLPKDRFSAERLKGVDSTLKIQPAELGDSAVYLCASSLVPPLEQFFGPGTRLTVL.

The gene calls are TRBV5-6 and TRBJ2-7; a possible D gene is TRBD2 (6 bases). CDR1 and CDR2 from the germline V gene are SGHDT and YYEEEE. Trimming left V 4 bases short and J 6 bases short, with 14 bases between. The CDR3 has 13 residues. The CDR3 loop reads CASSPWRGAEQYF. The CDR3 DNA follows: TGTGCCAGCAGCCCGTGGCGGGGAGCCGAGCAGTACTTC.

This chain joins TRBV20-1 and TRBJ2-2, with D tentatively TRBD1 (5 bases). The CDR3 is 11 amino acids. Germline V gives CDR1 DFQATT, CDR2 SNEGSKA (reference sequence). V was trimmed by 2 bases and J by 9 bases, leaving 7 bases between them. The CDR3 DNA follows: TGCAGTGCTAGAAAGGGGTGGGAGCTGTTTTTT. Translated: CSARKGWELFF.

This clonotype has a handful of counts. The gene calls are TRBV18 and TRBJ2-7; the D is unclear. Germline-derived CDR1 and CDR2 are KGHSH and LQKENI. Trimming cost V 5 bases and J 5 bases, with 10 bases left between them. The CDR3 has 12 residues. The CDR3 spells CASSADTDEQYF. The CDR3 DNA reads as TGTGCCAGCTCAGCAGACACGGACGAGCAGTACTTC.

The chain links TRBV5-1 to TRBJ1-5, with TRBD1 identical over 7 bases. CDR1 and CDR2 (germline): SGHRS, YFSETQ. Trimming took 7 bases from V and 3 from J; bases not matched to a gene: 4. This CDR3 is 13 amino acids long. The CDR3 DNA follows: TGCGCCAGCGCGACAGGGTTCAATCAGCCCCAGCATTTT. Protein product: CASATGFNQPQHF.

A few counts support this clonotype. This chain connects TRBV20-1 to TRBJ2-5; 14 bases agree with TRBD2. The CDR3 consists of 16 residues. V lost 6 bases, J lost 5 bases, and 11 bases stayed unmatched. Germline assignment: CDR1 DFQATT and CDR2 SNEGSKA (reference sequence). The CDR3 nucleotides read TGCAGTGCCGACGGGACTAGCGGGAGAGGTGGGGAGACCCAGTACTTC. It specifies CSADGTSGRGGETQYF.

A remark on this clonotype: A read error may produce the germline difference seen at one junction end. Written as DNA, the CDR3 is TGTGCCTGGAGTGTACTAGGGGTTCCCCGCTTC. Translating gives CAWSVLGVPRF. This chain uses TRBV30 with TRBJ2-7, with D perhaps being TRBD1 or TRBD2 (5 bases each). This CDR3 region has 11 residues. Germline-derived CDR1 and CDR2 are GTSNPN and SVGIG (reference sequence).

The table lists this clonotype with a few counts. This chain connects TRBV6-5 to TRBJ1-5, with no clear D. Trimming took 1 base from V and 7 from J, leaving 8 bases between them. CDR3 length equals 13 residues. Germline CDR1 is MNHEY and CDR2 is SVGAGI. The CDR3 nucleotides read TGTGCCAGCAGTTACTTCCCGGACCAGCCCCAGCATTTT. Translation: CASSYFPDQPQHF.

The table lists this clonotype with a few counts. This sequence joins TRBV12-3 or TRBV12-4 and TRBJ2-5, with 12 bases lining up with TRBD2. The V segment lost 6 bases and the J segment 4 bases; nucleotides outside the gene matches: 6. The CDR3 has 15 amino acids. The CDR3 reads CASSPRLAGAETQYF. CDR3 in DNA: TGTGCCAGCAGCCCTCGACTAGCGGGGGCAGAGACCCAGTACTTC.